The 27 T cell receptor beta chains below all came from one sample that was sequenced in a study of identical twins. TCRdb independently ran MiXCR on the 5' RACE reads; one entry per CDR3 protein. The sample records some 270,000 distinct CDR3 sequences, about 8.3% being singletons. The same data also went into a second study, on yellow fever vaccine responses in identical twins.

Sequences were obtained from CD8+ T cells sorted from blood. The source is a woman aged 18-29 years in good health.

This clonotype was picked up many times. Here the CDR3 DNA reads TGCGCCAGCAGCCAAGATCCGGGACTAGGGAATGAGCAGTTCTTC. Its protein product is CASSQDPGLGNEQFF. V and J are TRBV4-3 and TRBJ2-1; TRBD2 matches 8 bases. Germline-derived CDR1 and CDR2 are LGHNA and YSLEER. Trimming cost V 0 bases and J 7 bases; bases outside gene matches: 5. CDR3 length: 15 amino acids.

The chain couples TRBV4-2 to TRBJ2-7, with 14 positions matching TRBD2. Germline trimming cut 3 bases from V and 6 bases from J; bases unmatched to any gene: 4. The CDR3 sequence is 15 residues long. Per germline, CDR1 LGHNA and CDR2 YNFKEQ. CDR3 region: CASSQGLAGVGEQYF. The CDR3 coding sequence is TGTGCCAGCAGCCAGGGACTAGCGGGAGTAGGCGAGCAGTACTTC.

This clonotype was detected many times. The genes are TRBV7-9 and TRBJ2-3; the D is unclear. V was cut by 8 bases and J by 7 bases, with 10 bases left in between. The CDR3 consists of 11 residues. Looked up from germline, CDR1 is SEHNR and CDR2 is FQNEAQ (reference sequence). The CDR3 protein is CASFASNTQYF. In DNA, the CDR3 is TGTGCCAGCTTTGCTTCCAATACGCAGTATTTT.

CDR3 protein: CASSILAGEPQETQYF. CDR3 DNA: TGTGCCAGCAGTATTCTAGCGGGGGAACCACAAGAGACCCAGTACTTC. J is TRBJ2-5 and V is TRBV6-1, with 10 positions matching TRBD2. The V segment lost 5 bases and the J segment 2 bases; nucleotides outside the gene matches: 8. The CDR3 spans 16 residues. Germline V gives CDR1 MNHNS, CDR2 SASEGT.

The table lists this clonotype with a few counts. This sequence joins TRBV20-1 and TRBJ2-7; 8 nucleotides agree with TRBD2. J gave up 4 bases and V 0 bases, and 8 bases lay outside the gene matches. Germline CDR1 DFQATT, CDR2 SNEGSKA (reference sequence). There are 15 residues in the CDR3. This chain's CDR3 is CSARDPGLASYEQYF. Here the CDR3 DNA reads TGCAGTGCTAGAGATCCCGGACTAGCCTCGTACGAGCAGTACTTC.

V is TRBV4-3 and J is TRBJ2-7; a weak D match, TRBD2 (5 bases). This CDR3 contains 16 residues. Trimming removed 0 bases at V and 2 bases at J, with 14 bases between. CDR1 LGHNA and CDR2 YSLEER come from the germline V gene. Here the CDR3 DNA reads TGCGCCAGCAGCCAAGAGGACGGGATGGTCACCTACGAGCAGTACTTC. Translating it yields CASSQEDGMVTYEQYF.

This clonotype was recorded at least ten times. The chain couples TRBV5-1 to TRBJ2-1, with TRBD2 as a possible D gene (5 bases). The CDR3 is made up of 14 amino acids. V was cut by 2 bases and J by 7 bases, with 13 bases left in between. Germline V gene sequence: CDR1 SGHRS, CDR2 YFSETQ. The chain's CDR3 is CASSFGGRGNEQFF. The CDR3 DNA follows: TGCGCCAGCAGCTTTGGTGGGAGAGGGAATGAGCAGTTCTTC.

The chain links TRBV30 to TRBJ1-2; D uncertain. The germline V gene has CDR1 GTSNPN and CDR2 SVGIG (reference sequence). V dropped 0 bases and J dropped 0 bases, with 2 bases sitting between them. This CDR3 is 12 amino acids long. This chain's CDR3 is CAWSVPNYGYTF. For the CDR3, the DNA is TGTGCCTGGAGTGTGCCTAACTATGGCTACACCTTC. Together with reference TRBV30 and TRBJ1-2, the CDR3 gives the full variable domain: SQTIHQWPATLVQPVGSPLSLECTVEGTSNPNLYWYRQAAGRGLQLLFYSVGIGQISSEVPQNLSASRPQDRQFILSSKKLLLSDSGFYLCAWSVPNYGYTFGSGTRLTVV.

V is TRBV6-2 or TRBV6-3 and J is TRBJ2-1, with unresolved D. V was trimmed by 7 bases and J by 8 bases, leaving 9 bases between them. Germline CDR1 MNHEY, CDR2 SVGEGT. This CDR3 has 11 residues. The CDR3 DNA is TGTGCCAGCACCGTGAACTATGAGCAGTTCTTC. Its protein product is CASTVNYEQFF.

V and J are TRBV23-1 and TRBJ2-1; TRBD2 agrees at 9 bases. TRBV23-1 belongs to the ORF category, with a function that is uncertain. The CDR3 has 15 amino acids. The ends lost 4 bases at V and 3 bases at J; junction bases unmatched: 4. The CDR3 reads CASSPLRGGYNEQFF. The CDR3 DNA reads as TGCGCCAGCAGTCCCCTGCGGGGGGGCTACAATGAGCAGTTCTTC.

The gene calls are TRBV11-2 and TRBJ1-1; perhaps TRBD1 as D (6 bases). The CDR3 extends over 12 amino acids. CDR1 and CDR2 from the germline V gene are SGHAT and FQNNGV. Trimming took off 1 base at V and 7 bases at J, with 7 bases between the two ends. CDR3 nucleotide sequence: TGTGCCAGCAGCTTAGGGGGGCTTGAAGCTTTCTTT. This encodes CASSLGGLEAFF.

This clonotype was counted a few times. The chain joins TRBV6-1 to TRBJ2-1, with 9 bases aligning to TRBD1. Germline values: CDR1 MNHNS, CDR2 SASEGT. CDR3 length equals 16 residues. Germline trimming cut 2 bases from V and 7 bases from J; bases unmatched to any gene: 9. The CDR3 DNA follows: TGTGCCAGCAGTGAACTCGAGACAGGGGGAACGAATGAGCAGTTCTTC. It is translated as CASSELETGGTNEQFF.

The chain's CDR3 is CASSLVWVGYYNEQFF. The CDR3 DNA reads as TGTGCCAGCAGCTTAGTCTGGGTGGGGTACTACAATGAGCAGTTCTTC. The genes are TRBV7-2 and TRBJ2-1; the D is unclear. The CDR3 spans 16 residues. The germline V gene has CDR1 SGHTA and CDR2 FQGNSA. The V end lost 1 base, the J end lost 3 bases, and 13 bases lay between the germline ends.

There are a few counts of this clonotype. V gene TRBV20-1 combines with J gene TRBJ2-1, with 7 bases lining up with TRBD1. Germline V gives CDR1 DFQATT, CDR2 SNEGSKA (reference sequence). This CDR3 has 15 residues. With 0 bases clipped from V and 3 bases from J, the junction kept 5 bases outside the gene matches. CDR3 sequence reads: CSARERGQIYNEQFF. CDR3 sequence (DNA): TGCAGTGCTAGAGAGAGGGGACAGATCTACAATGAGCAGTTCTTC.

The sample holds a few counts of this clonotype. The genes are TRBV10-3 and TRBJ2-7, with 10 bases matching TRBD2. The CDR3 consists of 14 residues. Germline values: CDR1 ENHRY, CDR2 SYGVKD. The junction had 3 bases not matched to a gene; V was cut back by 2 bases and J by 5 bases. The CDR3 sequence: CAISEASGSHEQYF. CDR3 in DNA: TGTGCCATCAGTGAGGCTAGCGGGAGCCACGAGCAGTACTTC.

This clonotype has just a few counts. The rearrangement joins TRBV5-6 to TRBJ2-7, with D tentatively TRBD2 (5 bases). Germline V gene sequence: CDR1 SGHDT, CDR2 YYEEEE. V gave up 6 bases and J gave up 2 bases, with 12 bases separating them. This CDR3 is 13 amino acids long. This CDR3 reads CASTESGTYEQYF. CDR3 in DNA: TGTGCCAGCACGGAGTCGGGGACCTACGAGCAGTACTTC.

This chain links TRBV28 with TRBJ2-1; tentatively, D is TRBD1 (5 bases). Trimming took 7 bases from V and 2 from J, leaving 15 bases between them. The CDR3 spans 15 residues. Germline assignment: CDR1 MDHEN and CDR2 SYDVKM. CDR3 DNA sequence: TGTGCCAGCACGCAGGACAAGTCTCCCTACAATGAGCAGTTCTTC. It translates to CASTQDKSPYNEQFF.

V and J are TRBV4-3 and TRBJ2-7; 9 bases are a match to TRBD2. Trimming took 2 bases from V and 0 from J; bases not matched to a gene: 2. From germline, CDR1 is LGHNA and CDR2 YSLEER. There are 15 residues in the CDR3. The CDR3 reads CASSQLSGSSYEQYF. CDR3 coding DNA: TGCGCCAGCAGCCAACTTAGCGGGAGCTCCTACGAGCAGTACTTC.

This clonotype appeared a few times. This chain uses TRBV6-2 or TRBV6-3 with TRBJ2-7, with 14 bases matching TRBD2. The germline gives CDR1 MNHEY, CDR2 SVGEGT. V was pared by 4 bases and J by 1 base, with 6 bases of the junction left unmatched. There are 17 residues in the CDR3. CDR3 in amino acids: CASSSGLAGDLSYEQYF. CDR3 nucleotide sequence: TGTGCCAGCAGTTCGGGACTAGCGGGAGACCTATCCTACGAGCAGTACTTC.

With regard to this clonotype: A read error may produce the germline difference seen at one junction end. The chain carries TRBV7-9 and TRBJ2-7; possibly TRBD2 for D (5 bases). The CDR3 spans 14 residues. Germline V gives CDR1 SEHNR, CDR2 FQNEAQ (reference sequence). DNA for the CDR3: TGTGCCATCAGCCCCGGGCCGGGGTGCTACGAGCAGTACTTC. Translating gives CAISPGPGCYEQYF.

This clonotype was found many times. The V call is TRBV20-1, the J call TRBJ2-7; no firm D call. V lost 4 bases to trimming and J lost 2 bases, with 15 bases between them. The length of the CDR3 is 14 residues. Germline CDR1 reads DFQATT; CDR2 reads SNEGSKA (reference sequence). The CDR3 DNA reads as TGCAGTGCTAAAACCCTAGGACGGGCCTACGAGCAGTACTTC. Translation: CSAKTLGRAYEQYF.

A single count supports this clonotype. V gene TRBV4-3 combines with J gene TRBJ1-1; D not certain. Per the germline V gene, CDR1 is LGHNA and CDR2 is YSLEER. This CDR3 region has 16 residues. V lost 0 bases, J lost 2 bases, and 13 bases lay in between. CDR3 bases: TGCGCCAGCAGCCAAGATGTACAGACCATAAACACTGAAGCTTTCTTT. As protein: CASSQDVQTINTEAFF.

J is TRBJ1-4 and V is TRBV7-9, with D tentatively TRBD1 (6 bases). Trimming took 1 base from V and 5 from J, leaving 11 bases between them. Looked up from germline, CDR1 is SEHNR and CDR2 is FQNEAQ (reference sequence). The length of the CDR3 is 15 residues. CDR3: CASSLVAGENEKLFF. CDR3 sequence (DNA): TGTGCCAGCAGCTTAGTGGCAGGGGAGAATGAAAAACTGTTTTTT.

This clonotype came up many times. The V call is TRBV14, the J call TRBJ1-6, with 7 bases identical to TRBD1. The germline CDR1 and CDR2 sequences are SGHDN and FVKESK. V was pared by 4 bases and J by 6 bases, with 6 bases of the junction left unmatched. The CDR3 is made up of 15 amino acids. Here the CDR3 reads CASSPRDSLNSPLHF. The DNA for the CDR3 is TGTGCCAGCAGCCCCCGGGACAGTCTTAATTCACCCCTCCACTTT.

CDR3 residues: CATSDFFTPGQGETDTQYF. DNA of the CDR3: TGTGCCACCAGTGATTTCTTCACACCGGGACAGGGGGAGACAGATACGCAGTATTTT. The chain links TRBV24-1 to TRBJ2-3, with TRBD1 matching over 11 bases. V lost 1 base, J lost 3 bases, and 11 bases stayed unmatched. CDR1 is KGHDR and CDR2 is SFDVKD in the germline V gene. The CDR3 is made up of 19 amino acids.

In its sample, this clonotype was seen many times. CDR3 DNA: TGTGCCACCAGCAGCGAGATCTGGGGCGAGCAGTACTTC. This gives the protein CATSSEIWGEQYF. This chain links TRBV15 with TRBJ2-7; D ambiguous. Trimming stripped 3 bases from V and 6 bases from J, with 12 bases between. CDR3 length: 13 residues. Germline CDR1 LNHNV, CDR2 YYDKDF (reference sequence).

This clonotype was detected many times. V gene TRBV29-1 combines with J gene TRBJ2-5; TRBD1 is a possible D gene (6 bases). Trimming cost V 2 bases and J 1 base, with 8 bases left between them. This CDR3 comprises 13 residues. The germline V gene encodes CDR1 SQVTM and CDR2 ANQGSEA. The CDR3 loop reads CSVERDTQETQYF. The CDR3 coding sequence is TGCAGCGTTGAACGGGACACCCAAGAGACCCAGTACTTC.